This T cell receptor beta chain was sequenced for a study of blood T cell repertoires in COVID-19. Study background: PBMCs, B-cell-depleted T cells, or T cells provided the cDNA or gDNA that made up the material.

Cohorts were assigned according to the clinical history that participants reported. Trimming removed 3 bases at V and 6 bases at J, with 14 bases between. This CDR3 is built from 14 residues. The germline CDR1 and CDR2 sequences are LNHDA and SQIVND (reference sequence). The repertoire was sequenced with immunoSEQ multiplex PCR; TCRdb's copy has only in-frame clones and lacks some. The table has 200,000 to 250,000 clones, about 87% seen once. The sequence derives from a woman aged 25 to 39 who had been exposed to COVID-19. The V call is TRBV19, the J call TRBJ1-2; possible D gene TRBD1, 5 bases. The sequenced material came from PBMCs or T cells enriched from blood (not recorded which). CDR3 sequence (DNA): TGTGCCAGTAGTATCAATCGAGTAGGGGATGGCTACACCTTC. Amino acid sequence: CASSINRVGDGYTF. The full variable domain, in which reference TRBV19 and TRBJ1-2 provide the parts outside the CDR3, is DGGITQSPKYLFRKEGQNVTLSCEQNLNHDAMYWYRQDPGQGLRLIYYSQIVNDFQKGDIAEGYSVSREKKESFPLTVTSAQKNPTAFYLCASSINRVGDGYTFGSGTRLTVV.